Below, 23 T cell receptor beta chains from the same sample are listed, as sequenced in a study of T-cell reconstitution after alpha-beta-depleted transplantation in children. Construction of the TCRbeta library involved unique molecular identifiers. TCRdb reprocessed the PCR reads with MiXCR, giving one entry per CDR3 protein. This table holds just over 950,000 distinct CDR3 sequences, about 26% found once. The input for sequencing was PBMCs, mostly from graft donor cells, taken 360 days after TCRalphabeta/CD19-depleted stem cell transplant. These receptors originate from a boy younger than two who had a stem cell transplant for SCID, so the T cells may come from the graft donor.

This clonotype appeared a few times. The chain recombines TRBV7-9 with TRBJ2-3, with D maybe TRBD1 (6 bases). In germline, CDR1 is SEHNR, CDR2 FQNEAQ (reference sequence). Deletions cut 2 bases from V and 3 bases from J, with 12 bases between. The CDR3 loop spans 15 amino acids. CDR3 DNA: TGTGCCAGCAGCTTATGGGGGCGCGGTACAGATACGCAGTATTTT. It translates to CASSLWGRGTDTQYF.

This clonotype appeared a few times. CDR3 region: CASSHSGGYTF. Here the CDR3 DNA reads TGCGCCAGCAGCCATTCCGGGGGCTACACCTTC. The rearrangement links TRBV4-1 to TRBJ1-2; D remains unclear. Germline CDR1 MGHRA, CDR2 YSYEKL. V lost 3 bases, J lost 8 bases, and 7 bases lay in between. The CDR3 consists of 11 residues.

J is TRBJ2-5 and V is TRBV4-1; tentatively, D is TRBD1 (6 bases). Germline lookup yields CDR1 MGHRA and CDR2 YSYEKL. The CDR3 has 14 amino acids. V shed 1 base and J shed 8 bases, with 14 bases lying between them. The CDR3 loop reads CASSQGYKGGTQYF. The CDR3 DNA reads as TGCGCCAGCAGCCAAGGGTACAAAGGGGGAACCCAGTACTTC.

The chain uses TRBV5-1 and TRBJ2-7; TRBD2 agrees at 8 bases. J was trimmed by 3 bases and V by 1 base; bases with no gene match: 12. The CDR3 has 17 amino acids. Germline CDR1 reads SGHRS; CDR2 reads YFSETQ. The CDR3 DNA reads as TGCGCCAGCAGCTTGTGTCAGCGGGGGCCGACATTCTACGAGCAGTACTTC. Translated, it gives CASSLCQRGPTFYEQYF.

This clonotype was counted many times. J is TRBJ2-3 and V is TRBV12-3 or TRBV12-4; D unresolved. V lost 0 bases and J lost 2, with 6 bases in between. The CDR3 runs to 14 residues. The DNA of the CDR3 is TGTGCCAGCAGTTTAGCGGCCTTCACAGATACGCAGTATTTT. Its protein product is CASSLAAFTDTQYF.

This CDR3 reads CASSLRSATRTDTQYF. Written as DNA, the CDR3 is TGTGCCAGCAGCCTGAGATCGGCCACTCGCACAGATACGCAGTATTTT. The rearrangement links TRBV7-9 to TRBJ2-3; D remains ambiguous. Looked up from germline, CDR1 is SEHNR and CDR2 is FQNEAQ (reference sequence). CDR3 size: 16 residues. Trimming took 5 bases from V and 1 from J, leaving 16 bases between them.

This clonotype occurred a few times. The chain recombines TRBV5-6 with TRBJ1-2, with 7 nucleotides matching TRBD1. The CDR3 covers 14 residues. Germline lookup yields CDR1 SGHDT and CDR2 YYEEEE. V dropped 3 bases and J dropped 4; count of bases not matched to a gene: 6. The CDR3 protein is CASSSTGVSYGYTF. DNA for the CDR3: TGTGCCAGCAGCTCCACAGGGGTGAGCTATGGCTACACCTTC.

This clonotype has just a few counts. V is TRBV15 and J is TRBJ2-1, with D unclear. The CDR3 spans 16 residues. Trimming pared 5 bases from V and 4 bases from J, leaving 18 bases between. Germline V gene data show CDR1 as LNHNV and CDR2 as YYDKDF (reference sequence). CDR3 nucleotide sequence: TGTGCCACCAGCTCTCCGACTGCATTTCTTTACAATGAGCAGTTCTTC. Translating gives CATSSPTAFLYNEQFF.

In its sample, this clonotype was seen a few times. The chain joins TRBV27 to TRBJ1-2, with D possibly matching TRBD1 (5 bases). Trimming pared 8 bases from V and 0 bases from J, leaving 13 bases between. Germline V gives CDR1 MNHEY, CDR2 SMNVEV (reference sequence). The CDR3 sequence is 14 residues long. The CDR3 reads CASGRDGPNYGYTF. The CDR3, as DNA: TGTGCCAGCGGAAGGGACGGTCCTAACTATGGCTACACCTTC.

CDR3 nucleotides: TGTGCCAGCAGCTTACTCTCTACGAATACGCAGTATTTT. Translation: CASSLLSTNTQYF. This chain uses TRBV7-3 with TRBJ2-3, with no clear D. Germline lookup yields CDR1 SGHTA and CDR2 FQGTGA. The CDR3 extends over 13 amino acids. Trimming shortened V by 2 bases and J by 7 bases, and 10 bases separated the two germline ends.

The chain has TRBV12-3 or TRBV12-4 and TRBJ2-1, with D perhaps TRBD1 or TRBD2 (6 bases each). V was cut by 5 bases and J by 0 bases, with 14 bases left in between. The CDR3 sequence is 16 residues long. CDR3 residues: CASSPGGHPSYNEQFF. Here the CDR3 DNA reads TGTGCCAGCAGTCCCGGGGGCCACCCCTCCTACAATGAGCAGTTCTTC.

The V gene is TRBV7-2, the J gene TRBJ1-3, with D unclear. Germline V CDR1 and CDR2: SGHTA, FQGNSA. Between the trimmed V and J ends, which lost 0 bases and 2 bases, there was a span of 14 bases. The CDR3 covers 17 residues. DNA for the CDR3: TGTGCCAGCAGCTTAGCGCTGAGTGTACCCACTGGAAACACCATATATTTT. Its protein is CASSLALSVPTGNTIYF.

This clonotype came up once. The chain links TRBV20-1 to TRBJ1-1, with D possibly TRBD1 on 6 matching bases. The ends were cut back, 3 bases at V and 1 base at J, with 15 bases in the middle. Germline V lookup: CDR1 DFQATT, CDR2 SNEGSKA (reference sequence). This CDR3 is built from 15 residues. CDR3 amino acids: CSARKGGSGNTEAFF. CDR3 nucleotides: TGCAGTGCTAGGAAGGGGGGTTCGGGGAACACTGAAGCTTTCTTT.

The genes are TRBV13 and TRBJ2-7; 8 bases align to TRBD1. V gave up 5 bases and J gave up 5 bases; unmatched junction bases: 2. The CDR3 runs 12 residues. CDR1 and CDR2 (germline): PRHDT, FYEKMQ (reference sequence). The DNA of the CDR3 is TGTGCCAGCAGCGTGACAGGGGACGAGCAGTACTTC. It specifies CASSVTGDEQYF.

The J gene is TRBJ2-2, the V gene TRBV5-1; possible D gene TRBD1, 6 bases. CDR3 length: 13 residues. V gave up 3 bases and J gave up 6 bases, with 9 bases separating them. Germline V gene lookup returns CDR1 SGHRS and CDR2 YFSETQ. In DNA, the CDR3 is TGCGCCAGCAGCTCTAGGACAGCCGGGGAGCTGTTTTTT. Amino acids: CASSSRTAGELFF.

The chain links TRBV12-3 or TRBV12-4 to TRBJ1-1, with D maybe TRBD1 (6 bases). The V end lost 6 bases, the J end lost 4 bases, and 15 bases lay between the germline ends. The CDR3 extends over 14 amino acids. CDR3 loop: CASSGTGMGTEAFF. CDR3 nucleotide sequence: TGTGCCAGCAGCGGAACAGGGATGGGCACTGAAGCTTTCTTT.

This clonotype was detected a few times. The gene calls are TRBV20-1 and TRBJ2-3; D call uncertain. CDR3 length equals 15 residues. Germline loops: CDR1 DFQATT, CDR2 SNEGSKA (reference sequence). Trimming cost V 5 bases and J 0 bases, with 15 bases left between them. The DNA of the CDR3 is TGCAGTGCTCAAATCCCTCGACCGAGCACAGATACGCAGTATTTT. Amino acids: CSAQIPRPSTDTQYF.

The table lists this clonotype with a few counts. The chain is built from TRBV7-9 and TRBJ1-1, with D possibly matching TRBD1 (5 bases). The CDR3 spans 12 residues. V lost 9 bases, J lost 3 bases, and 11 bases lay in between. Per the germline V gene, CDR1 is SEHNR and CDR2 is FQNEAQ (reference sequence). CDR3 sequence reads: CASRGFYTEAFF. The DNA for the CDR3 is TGTGCCAGTCGGGGGTTCTACACTGAAGCTTTCTTT. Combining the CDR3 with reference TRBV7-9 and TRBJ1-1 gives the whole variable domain DTGVSQNPRHKITKRGQNVTFRCDPISEHNRLYWYRQTLGQGPEFLTYFQNEAQLEKSRLLSDRFSAERPKGSFSTLEIQRTEQGDSAMYLCASRGFYTEAFFGQGTRLTVV.

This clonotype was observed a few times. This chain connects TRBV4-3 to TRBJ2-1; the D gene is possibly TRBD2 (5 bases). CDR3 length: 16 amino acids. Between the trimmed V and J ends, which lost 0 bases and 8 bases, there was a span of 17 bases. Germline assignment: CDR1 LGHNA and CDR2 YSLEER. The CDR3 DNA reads TGCGCCAGCAGCCAAGATCGCGGGCCTGTCGTCGATGAGCAGTTCTTC. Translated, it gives CASSQDRGPVVDEQFF.

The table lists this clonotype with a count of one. CDR3 region: CSASPTPGFGYEQYF. In nucleotides, the CDR3 is TGCAGTGCTAGCCCTACCCCTGGTTTTGGCTACGAGCAGTACTTC. The genes are TRBV20-1 and TRBJ2-7; D is unresolved. The ends were cut back, 3 bases at V and 3 bases at J, with 18 bases in the middle. Germline CDR1 reads DFQATT; CDR2 reads SNEGSKA (reference sequence). The CDR3 extends over 15 amino acids.

CDR3 sequence reads: CSARDKIEQYF. CDR3 nucleotides: TGCAGTGCTAGAGATAAAATCGAGCAGTACTTC. The chain uses TRBV20-1 and TRBJ2-7; D gene unclear. The V gene lost 0 bases and the J gene lost 6 bases, with 6 bases spanning the gap. The germline gives CDR1 DFQATT, CDR2 SNEGSKA (reference sequence). The CDR3 extends over 11 amino acids.

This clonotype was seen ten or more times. As DNA, the CDR3 is TGCGCCAGCAGCCAGGCCGGGACAGAGTATAATGAGCAGTTCTTC. Amino acid sequence: CASSQAGTEYNEQFF. This chain connects TRBV4-1 to TRBJ2-1, with 7 nucleotides matching TRBD1. Germline trimming cut 3 bases from V and 7 bases from J; bases unmatched to any gene: 9. The CDR3 has 15 residues. The germline V gene has CDR1 MGHRA and CDR2 YSYEKL.

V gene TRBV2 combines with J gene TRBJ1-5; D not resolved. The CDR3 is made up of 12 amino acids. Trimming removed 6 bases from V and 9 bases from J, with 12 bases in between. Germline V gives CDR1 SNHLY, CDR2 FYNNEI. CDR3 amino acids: CASRDPRGPQHF. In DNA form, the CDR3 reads TGTGCCAGCAGGGATCCTAGAGGGCCCCAGCATTTT.